Sequencing of this T cell receptor (beta chain) was carried out in a study of blood T cell repertoires in COVID-19. The CDR3 sequence is 15 residues long. In this sample, this clone turned up once. Data came from immunoSEQ multiplex PCR; TCRdb stores just in-frame clones and leaves some out. The repertoire holds about 410,000 clones, with roughly 85% as singletons. The chain recombines TRBV21-1 with TRBJ1-2; the tabulated D call, TRBD1, remains unverified against the DNA. TRBV21-1 is recorded as a pseudogene. Sequencing was performed on peripheral blood. The TCR originated in a woman in her twenties or thirties with active or convalescent COVID-19. CDR3 sequence: CASGSVTENYYGYTF. The DNA for the CDR3 is TGTGCCAGCGGGTCTGTGACAGAGAATTACTATGGCTACACCTTC.